A selection of T cell receptor beta chains follows, all from one sample in a study of T cell responses to AZD1222 COVID-19 vaccine. Data came from immunoSEQ multiplex PCR; TCRdb stores just in-frame clones and leaves some out. The repertoire holds more than 100,000 clones, with over 80% as singletons. The input for sequencing was peripheral blood, taken 28 days after the second AZD1222 dose. These receptors were obtained from an adult who received the AZD1222 COVID-19 vaccine. CDR3s include the opening cysteine and the closing phenylalanine or tryptophan. The D gene is left open where the match is weak. Part of the rows lack a size; the others show once, few, many or a class for expanded clones.

DNA,CDR3,size,V,J,D
TGCAGTGCTAGTACAGGGGATTCTTCACCCCTCCACTTT,CSASTGDSSPLHF,.,TRBV20-1,TRBJ1-6,TRBD1
TGCGCCAGCGCGCAGGGTTTGTACACCGGGGAGCTGTTTTTT,CASAQGLYTGELFF,.,TRBV10-1,TRBJ2-2,.
TGTGCCAGTAGTCTACGACTAGCGGGGGCTGAGGAGTACTTC,CASSLRLAGAEEYF,.,TRBV19,TRBJ2-7,TRBD2
TGTGCCACCAGGGATACTAGCGGGACGACGGATGAGCAGTTCTTC,CATRDTSGTTDEQFF,.,TRBV24-1,TRBJ2-1,TRBD2
TGTGCCAGCAGTTTATCGAGAGGACTACTGGCCGAGCAGTACTTC,CASSLSRGLLAEQYF,once,TRBV27,TRBJ2-7,.
TGTGCCAGCAGCCTAGATCGTGGCATATCATGGGAAAAACTGTTTTTT,CASSLDRGISWEKLFF,.,TRBV11-2,TRBJ1-4,.
TGTGCCAGCAGTTTCGATGAGCAGTTCTTC,CASSFDEQFF,.,TRBV12-3/TRBV12-4,TRBJ2-1,.
TGTGCCAGCAGCCTCAGGGTCCCTGGAAACACCATATATTTT,CASSLRVPGNTIYF,.,TRBV7-2,TRBJ1-3,.
TGTGCCAGCTCACCGGTTTCCGGGACGGACTCCTACACCTTC,CASSPVSGTDSYTF,.,TRBV18,TRBJ1-2,.
TGTGCCAGCAGTCAAATATGGGGCACTGAAGCTTTCTTT,CASSQIWGTEAFF,.,TRBV28,TRBJ1-1,.
TGTGCCAGCAGAGGGGACAGGTTTTCACCCCTCCACTTT,CASRGDRFSPLHF,.,TRBV3-1/TRBV3-2,TRBJ1-6,TRBD1
TGCAGCGTTGTTCCCGCAGGGGTCTACGAGCAGTACTTC,CSVVPAGVYEQYF,.,TRBV29-1,TRBJ2-7,.
TGTGCCAGCAGCCAACGACATAGGTTCAATGAGCAGTTCTTC,CASSQRHRFNEQFF,.,TRBV3-1/TRBV3-2,TRBJ2-1,.
TGTGCGATAAAGGGAGACCTCACAGATACGCAGTATTTT,CAIKGDLTDTQYF,.,TRBV19,TRBJ2-3,.
TGTGCCAGCACCACGAACACCGGGGAGCTGTTTTTT,CASTTNTGELFF,.,TRBV6-6,TRBJ2-2,.
TGTGCCAGCAGCGTAGTTGGCCTCACAGATACGCAGTATTTT,CASSVVGLTDTQYF,.,TRBV9,TRBJ2-3,.
TGTGCCAGCAGTGAAGCAGGGTTTATCGAGCAGTACTTC,CASSEAGFIEQYF,.,TRBV6-1,TRBJ2-7,.
TGCGCCAGCAGCCAAGGTGGGTTTGAAGCTTTCTTT,CASSQGGFEAFF,.,TRBV4-1,TRBJ1-1,.
TGTGCCAGCCACCCCCCGAACACCGGGGAGCTGTTTTTT,CASHPPNTGELFF,.,TRBV3-1/TRBV3-2,TRBJ2-2,.
TGTGCCAGCAGCTTGTATAATACCGCCAACGAGCAGTACTTC,CASSLYNTANEQYF,once,TRBV5-6,TRBJ2-7,.
TGTGCCAGCAGTTTGGGACAGGGTTACCACGAGCAGTACTTC,CASSLGQGYHEQYF,few,TRBV28,TRBJ2-7,TRBD1
TGTGCCAGCAGTACCCGGGGAGCTTGGGGGGGAGAGACCCAGTACTTC,CASSTRGAWGGETQYF,.,TRBV28,TRBJ2-5,TRBD2
TGTGCCAGCAGCCAAGTCGCGGGGAGGTCCTACAATGAGCAGTTCTTC,CASSQVAGRSYNEQFF,once,TRBV14,TRBJ2-1,.
TGTGCCAGTAGCCAACAGGCGTCGCGCTCTGGAAACACCATATATTTT,CASSQQASRSGNTIYF,.,TRBV19,TRBJ1-3,.
TGCGCCAGCAGCCTGGGCGGTGAAGCTTTCTTT,CASSLGGEAFF,once,TRBV4-1,TRBJ1-1,.
TGCGCCAGCAGCTCTCTAGCGGTGCCGTACCAAGAGACCCAGTACTTC,CASSSLAVPYQETQYF,.,TRBV5-1,TRBJ2-5,TRBD2
TGTGCCAGCAGTGTAACAGGGGGCTCTGGAAACACCATATATTTT,CASSVTGGSGNTIYF,.,TRBV2,TRBJ1-3,TRBD1
TGTGCCAGCAGCCCGGTCTTTCATTACGAGCAGTACTTC,CASSPVFHYEQYF,.,TRBV11-2,TRBJ2-7,.
TGTGCCAGCAGCTTGGAAGGTTTTAGCAATCAGCCCCAGCATTTT,CASSLEGFSNQPQHF,.,TRBV5-8,TRBJ1-5,.
TGCAGCGTTCGTGTAGGAGGGGTGGCGGGAATCTACAATGAGCAGTTCTTC,CSVRVGGVAGIYNEQFF,.,TRBV29-1,TRBJ2-1,.
TGTGCCAGCAGCCCGCCTCCAGCGGGGGTGGAGACCCAGTACTTC,CASSPPPAGVETQYF,.,TRBV7-2,TRBJ2-5,TRBD2
TGTGCCAGCAGCTTCCGGGGAGAGACCCAGTACTTC,CASSFRGETQYF,.,TRBV7-9,TRBJ2-5,.
TGTGCCAGCAGTTACTCGGACCTTAACACTGAAGCTTTCTTT,CASSYSDLNTEAFF,few,TRBV6-2/TRBV6-3,TRBJ1-1,.